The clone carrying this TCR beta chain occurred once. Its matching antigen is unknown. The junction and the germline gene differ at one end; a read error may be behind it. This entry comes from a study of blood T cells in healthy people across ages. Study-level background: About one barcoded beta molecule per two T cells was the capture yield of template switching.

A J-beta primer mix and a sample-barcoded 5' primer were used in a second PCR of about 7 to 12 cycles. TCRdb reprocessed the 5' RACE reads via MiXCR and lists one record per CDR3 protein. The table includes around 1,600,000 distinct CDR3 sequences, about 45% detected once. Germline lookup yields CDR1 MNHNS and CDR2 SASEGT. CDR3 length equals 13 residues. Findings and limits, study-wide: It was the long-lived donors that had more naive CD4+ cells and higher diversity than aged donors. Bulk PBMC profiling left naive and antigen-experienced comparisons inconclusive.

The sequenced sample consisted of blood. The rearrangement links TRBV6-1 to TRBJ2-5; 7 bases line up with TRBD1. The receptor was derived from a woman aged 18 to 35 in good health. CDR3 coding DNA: TGTGCCAGCAGTGCACAGGGGCGAGAGGCCCAGTACTTC. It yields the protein CASSAQGREAQYF.